These T cell receptor beta chains were read from a single sample in a study of shared clonotypes between healthy human individuals. TCRdb's table, derived via immunoSEQ multiplex PCR, lists solely in-frame clones and lacks some. This sample has roughly 2 million clones, with approximately 95% found just once. The specimen sequenced was naive CD4+ T cells sorted from blood. The receptors shown here come from a man aged 18 to 29 in good health. CDR3s include the opening cysteine and the closing phenylalanine or tryptophan. The order of the fields is J gene, V gene, clone size, D gene, CDR3 protein, CDR3 DNA. A D gene is named only where the DNA matches it firmly. Clone sizes are given selectively: once, few, many, or a class where the clone is expanded.

j_gene: TRBJ2-2; v_gene: TRBV4-1; abundance: NA; d_gene: NA; CDR3aa: CASSQEPGAPGELFF; CDR3nt: TGCGCCAGCAGCCAAGAACCCGGGGCCCCCGGGGAGCTGTTTTTT
j_gene: TRBJ2-5; v_gene: TRBV10-3; abundance: NA; d_gene: NA; CDR3aa: CAIIECRGCQETQYF; CDR3nt: TGTGCCATCATTGAGTGCAGGGGCTGCCAAGAGACCCAGTACTTC
j_gene: TRBJ2-3; v_gene: TRBV5-1; abundance: NA; d_gene: TRBD2; CDR3aa: CASSRTSGGVGTQYF; CDR3nt: TGCGCCAGCAGCCGTACTAGCGGGGGCGTCGGTACGCAGTATTTT
j_gene: TRBJ2-3; v_gene: TRBV28; abundance: NA; d_gene: TRBD2; CDR3aa: CASDGTSGGSTDTQYF; CDR3nt: TGTGCCAGTGACGGGACTAGCGGGGGAAGCACAGATACGCAGTATTTT
j_gene: TRBJ2-7; v_gene: TRBV28; abundance: NA; d_gene: NA; CDR3aa: CASSRVESSYEQYF; CDR3nt: TGTGCCAGCAGCCGGGTAGAGTCCTCCTACGAGCAGTACTTC
j_gene: TRBJ1-6; v_gene: TRBV20-1; abundance: NA; d_gene: NA; CDR3aa: CSALGNSPLHF; CDR3nt: TGCAGTGCTCTCGGGAATTCACCCCTCCACTTT
j_gene: TRBJ2-2; v_gene: TRBV10-2; abundance: NA; d_gene: TRBD1; CDR3aa: CASRWDRGTGELFF; CDR3nt: TGCGCCTCAAGGTGGGACAGGGGAACCGGGGAGCTGTTTTTT
j_gene: TRBJ2-2; v_gene: TRBV6-5; abundance: NA; d_gene: NA; CDR3aa: CASSSFSLNTGELFF; CDR3nt: TGTGCCAGCAGTTCCTTCTCCCTAAACACCGGGGAGCTGTTTTTT
j_gene: TRBJ1-5; v_gene: TRBV21-1; abundance: NA; d_gene: NA; CDR3aa: CASSKVAGNQPQHF; CDR3nt: TGTGCCAGCAGCAAAGTGGCAGGGAATCAGCCCCAGCATTTT
j_gene: TRBJ2-5; v_gene: TRBV5-4; abundance: NA; d_gene: NA; CDR3aa: CASSLPAGETQYF; CDR3nt: TGTGCCAGCAGCTTGCCAGCGGGAGAGACCCAGTACTTC
j_gene: TRBJ1-6; v_gene: TRBV18; abundance: NA; d_gene: TRBD1; CDR3aa: CASSPWTGSDSPLHF; CDR3nt: TGTGCCAGCTCACCCTGGACAGGGTCCGATTCACCCCTCCACTTT
j_gene: TRBJ2-3; v_gene: TRBV15; abundance: NA; d_gene: TRBD2; CDR3aa: CATSSPLGSGGTDTQYF; CDR3nt: TGTGCCACCAGCAGCCCTCTTGGTAGCGGGGGCACAGATACGCAGTATTTT
j_gene: TRBJ2-5; v_gene: TRBV30; abundance: NA; d_gene: NA; CDR3aa: CAWSVGGKRGQYF; CDR3nt: TGTGCCTGGAGTGTTGGGGGGAAAAGGGGCCAGTACTTC
j_gene: TRBJ1-5; v_gene: TRBV6-5; abundance: NA; d_gene: NA; CDR3aa: CASSYSPLANQPQHF; CDR3nt: TGTGCCAGCAGTTACTCGCCTTTGGCGAATCAGCCCCAGCATTTT
j_gene: TRBJ2-5; v_gene: TRBV5-8; abundance: NA; d_gene: NA; CDR3aa: CASSFTGTTGTQYF; CDR3nt: TGTGCCAGCAGCTTTACCGGGACAACCGGGACCCAGTACTTC
j_gene: TRBJ2-7; v_gene: TRBV28; abundance: NA; d_gene: NA; CDR3aa: CASSPSSTGPYEQYF; CDR3nt: TGTGCCAGCAGTCCCTCTTCGACAGGACCCTACGAGCAGTACTTC
j_gene: TRBJ1-2; v_gene: TRBV29-1; abundance: NA; d_gene: TRBD1; CDR3aa: CSAEWDRGPYGYTF; CDR3nt: TGCAGCGCTGAGTGGGACAGGGGTCCTTATGGCTACACCTTC
j_gene: TRBJ2-5; v_gene: TRBV5-6; abundance: NA; d_gene: TRBD2; CDR3aa: CASSSTTSGGAGETQYF; CDR3nt: TGTGCCAGCAGCTCTACGACTAGCGGGGGGGCCGGAGAGACCCAGTACTTC
j_gene: TRBJ2-7; v_gene: TRBV19; abundance: NA; d_gene: NA; CDR3aa: CASSEGVYSYEQYF; CDR3nt: TGTGCCAGTAGCGAGGGGGTGTACTCCTACGAGCAGTACTTC
j_gene: TRBJ1-2; v_gene: TRBV30; abundance: NA; d_gene: NA; CDR3aa: CAWTDNWHGYTF; CDR3nt: TGTGCCTGGACTGACAACTGGCATGGCTACACCTTC
j_gene: TRBJ2-1; v_gene: TRBV6-5; abundance: NA; d_gene: TRBD2; CDR3aa: CASSLGLAGGEQFF; CDR3nt: TGTGCCAGCAGTCTTGGACTAGCGGGAGGTGAGCAGTTCTTC
j_gene: TRBJ1-2; v_gene: TRBV7-8; abundance: NA; d_gene: NA; CDR3aa: CASSLEGGSGTF; CDR3nt: TGTGCCAGCAGCTTAGAGGGGGGTTCGGGAACCTTC
j_gene: TRBJ2-5; v_gene: TRBV7-2; abundance: NA; d_gene: NA; CDR3aa: CASSPRGLQETQYF; CDR3nt: TGTGCCAGCAGCCCCCGGGGGCTACAAGAGACCCAGTACTTC
j_gene: TRBJ1-2; v_gene: TRBV6-1; abundance: NA; d_gene: NA; CDR3aa: CASRGGLNYGYTF; CDR3nt: TGTGCCAGCAGGGGCGGCTTAAACTATGGCTACACCTTC
j_gene: TRBJ1-6; v_gene: TRBV28; abundance: NA; d_gene: NA; CDR3aa: CASSFGTLNPRVSGRPPLHF; CDR3nt: TGTGCCAGCAGTTTTGGGACTCTTAACCCCCGCGTCTCGGGGAGGCCACCCCTCCACTTT
j_gene: TRBJ2-2; v_gene: TRBV10-1; abundance: NA; d_gene: NA; CDR3aa: CASSDLGSNTGELFF; CDR3nt: TGCGCCAGCAGTGATCTCGGATCGAACACCGGGGAGCTGTTTTTT
j_gene: TRBJ2-3; v_gene: TRBV10-3; abundance: NA; d_gene: TRBD2; CDR3aa: CAISEREGSTDTQYF; CDR3nt: TGTGCCATCAGTGAGCGGGAGGGATCGACAGATACGCAGTATTTT
j_gene: TRBJ2-1; v_gene: TRBV4-3; abundance: NA; d_gene: TRBD2; CDR3aa: CASSQETSTNEQFF; CDR3nt: TGCGCCAGCAGCCAAGAGACTAGCACCAATGAGCAGTTCTTC
j_gene: TRBJ1-2; v_gene: TRBV6-1; abundance: NA; d_gene: NA; CDR3aa: CASRSPGAGYGYTF; CDR3nt: TGTGCCAGCAGATCTCCGGGGGCCGGCTATGGCTACACCTTC
j_gene: TRBJ2-7; v_gene: TRBV5-1; abundance: once; d_gene: TRBD1; CDR3aa: CASSPGQGLSYEQYF; CDR3nt: TGCGCCAGCAGCCCCGGACAGGGGCTCTCCTACGAGCAGTACTTC
j_gene: TRBJ2-1; v_gene: TRBV29-1; abundance: NA; d_gene: NA; CDR3aa: CSVDRGYTQGNEQFF; CDR3nt: TGCAGCGTTGACCGGGGGTACACACAAGGCAATGAGCAGTTCTTC
j_gene: TRBJ1-6; v_gene: TRBV5-1; abundance: NA; d_gene: TRBD1; CDR3aa: CASSQAGDSSYNSPLHF; CDR3nt: TGCGCCAGCAGCCAAGCTGGGGACAGCTCCTATAATTCACCCCTCCACTTT
j_gene: TRBJ2-5; v_gene: TRBV6-5; abundance: NA; d_gene: NA; CDR3aa: CASYDSFETQYF; CDR3nt: TGTGCCAGCTATGACAGTTTCGAGACCCAGTACTTC
j_gene: TRBJ2-7; v_gene: TRBV5-1; abundance: NA; d_gene: NA; CDR3aa: CASSLGGDHEQYF; CDR3nt: TGCGCCAGCAGCTTGGGAGGGGACCACGAGCAGTACTTC
j_gene: TRBJ2-7; v_gene: TRBV6-5; abundance: NA; d_gene: NA; CDR3aa: CASRAGYEQYF; CDR3nt: TGTGCCAGCAGGGCAGGATACGAGCAGTACTTC
j_gene: TRBJ2-3; v_gene: TRBV12-5; abundance: NA; d_gene: NA; CDR3aa: CASGLLPTDTQYF; CDR3nt: TGTGCTAGTGGTTTACTCCCCACAGATACGCAGTATTTT
j_gene: TRBJ2-7; v_gene: TRBV10-3; abundance: NA; d_gene: TRBD1; CDR3aa: CAISLTGGKYEQYF; CDR3nt: TGTGCCATCAGTTTGACAGGGGGAAAATACGAGCAGTACTTC
j_gene: TRBJ2-2; v_gene: TRBV7-2; abundance: NA; d_gene: NA; CDR3aa: CASSLGGPGTGELFF; CDR3nt: TGTGCCAGCAGCTTAGGAGGGCCGGGCACCGGGGAGCTGTTTTTT
j_gene: TRBJ1-2; v_gene: TRBV19; abundance: NA; d_gene: NA; CDR3aa: CASSIPGAYGYTF; CDR3nt: TGTGCCAGTAGTATCCCAGGGGCTTATGGCTACACCTTC
j_gene: TRBJ2-3; v_gene: TRBV29-1; abundance: NA; d_gene: NA; CDR3aa: CSVGGTLTDTQYF; CDR3nt: TGCAGCGTTGGGGGGACTTTAACGGATACGCAGTATTTT
j_gene: TRBJ2-3; v_gene: TRBV7-3; abundance: NA; d_gene: TRBD1; CDR3aa: CASSLGQATDTQYF; CDR3nt: TGTGCCAGCAGCTTGGGACAGGCGACAGATACGCAGTATTTT
j_gene: TRBJ1-1; v_gene: TRBV10-3; abundance: NA; d_gene: NA; CDR3aa: CASTRQGRAFF; CDR3nt: TGTGCCTCTACTCGCCAGGGGCGTGCTTTCTTT
j_gene: TRBJ2-7; v_gene: TRBV6-6; abundance: NA; d_gene: NA; CDR3aa: CASRPGGSSYEQYF; CDR3nt: TGTGCCAGCAGACCTGGGGGGAGCTCCTACGAGCAGTACTTC
j_gene: TRBJ1-6; v_gene: TRBV18; abundance: NA; d_gene: NA; CDR3aa: CASSPRDVPEGSPLHF; CDR3nt: TGTGCCAGCTCACCAAGGGACGTCCCGGAAGGTTCACCCCTCCACTTT
j_gene: TRBJ1-1; v_gene: TRBV27; abundance: NA; d_gene: TRBD1; CDR3aa: CASRTGTANTEAFF; CDR3nt: TGTGCCAGCAGGACAGGGACGGCGAACACTGAAGCTTTCTTT
j_gene: TRBJ2-5; v_gene: TRBV11-1; abundance: NA; d_gene: NA; CDR3aa: CASSSPSGGRETQYF; CDR3nt: TGTGCCAGCAGCTCCCCATCCGGGGGGCGGGAGACCCAGTACTTC
j_gene: TRBJ2-7; v_gene: TRBV10-1; abundance: NA; d_gene: NA; CDR3aa: CASIVAGGSSYEQYF; CDR3nt: TGCGCCAGCATTGTAGCCGGGGGCAGCTCCTACGAGCAGTACTTC
j_gene: TRBJ1-1; v_gene: TRBV2; abundance: NA; d_gene: NA; CDR3aa: CASGYTEAFF; CDR3nt: TGTGCCAGCGGATACACTGAAGCTTTCTTT
j_gene: TRBJ2-5; v_gene: TRBV10-3; abundance: NA; d_gene: TRBD1; CDR3aa: CAIRQGAQETQYF; CDR3nt: TGTGCCATCCGTCAGGGGGCGCAAGAGACCCAGTACTTC
j_gene: TRBJ1-1; v_gene: TRBV6-1; abundance: once; d_gene: NA; CDR3aa: CASSPRGDTEAFF; CDR3nt: TGTGCCAGCAGTCCCCGGGGCGACACTGAAGCTTTCTTT
j_gene: TRBJ2-3; v_gene: TRBV18; abundance: NA; d_gene: NA; CDR3aa: CASSPLEGDTQYF; CDR3nt: TGTGCCAGCTCACCACTCGAGGGAGATACGCAGTATTTT
j_gene: TRBJ2-1; v_gene: TRBV7-2; abundance: NA; d_gene: TRBD2; CDR3aa: CASSLGPSGAFNEQFF; CDR3nt: TGTGCCAGCAGCTTAGGCCCCAGCGGGGCCTTCAATGAGCAGTTCTTC
j_gene: TRBJ1-2; v_gene: TRBV4-3; abundance: once; d_gene: NA; CDR3aa: CASSQALNWDYGYTF; CDR3nt: TGCGCCAGCAGCCAAGCTCTGAATTGGGACTATGGCTACACCTTC